These 32 T cell receptor beta chains were all obtained from the same sample, sequenced in a study of blood T cell repertoires in COVID-19 (dated by TCRdb to 2018 to 2021). Receptors were amplified or captured by the immunoSEQ multiplex PCR assay. The table was pulled from immuneACCESS by TCRdb, which kept in-frame rearrangements only. Such tables lose some clones; where checked, under half of the loss comes from unresolved V genes, and the rest has no known cause. This sample lists 350,000 to 450,000 clones; around 90% were detected once. The top ten hold roughly 3.1% of the sample. The sequencing sample was made of peripheral blood. The receptor set was obtained from a human donor in a cohort sampled during active COVID-19.

The J gene is TRBJ1-4, the V gene TRBV19, with 11 bases fitting TRBD1. Germline-derived CDR1 and CDR2 are LNHDA and SQIVND (reference sequence). The CDR3 length is 18 residues. V trimming: 3 bases; J trimming: 8 bases; junction bases outside the gene matches: 14. CDR3 residues: CASSIGQGATGLYEKLFF. The CDR3, as DNA: TGTGCCAGTAGTATCGGACAGGGGGCGACGGGTTTGTACGAAAAACTGTTTTTT. The full variable domain, rest sourced from reference TRBV19 and TRBJ1-4, is DGGITQSPKYLFRKEGQNVTLSCEQNLNHDAMYWYRQDPGQGLRLIYYSQIVNDFQKGDIAEGYSVSREKKESFPLTVTSAQKNPTAFYLCASSIGQGATGLYEKLFFGSGTQLSVL.

This chain links TRBV7-9 with TRBJ2-3; 10 bases align to TRBD2. Germline CDR1 is SEHNR and CDR2 is FQNEAQ (reference sequence). This CDR3 comprises 18 residues. V gave up 3 bases and J gave up 0 bases; unmatched junction bases: 9. The CDR3 spells CASSLVASGGPSTDTQYF. CDR3 in DNA: TGTGCCAGCAGCTTGGTGGCTAGCGGGGGCCCGAGCACAGATACGCAGTATTTT.

The CDR3 protein is CASSYDRSSGGQFF. The CDR3 DNA reads as TGTGCCAGCAGCTACGATCGGTCCTCCGGTGGGCAGTTCTTC. The rearrangement joins TRBV11-2 to TRBJ2-1; no reliable D call. Germline V CDR1 and CDR2: SGHAT, FQNNGV. The CDR3 has 14 residues. Trimming removed 4 bases from V and 12 bases from J, with 19 bases in between. Complete variable domain (other parts from reference TRBV11-2 and TRBJ2-1): EAGVAQSPRYKIIEKRQSVAFWCNPISGHATLYWYQQILGQGPKLLIQFQNNGVVDDSQLPKDRFSAERLKGVDSTLKIQPAKLEDSAVYLCASSYDRSSGGQFFGPGTRLTVL.

This chain joins TRBV12-5 and TRBJ2-2; 11 bases match TRBD2. Germline trimming cut 6 bases from V and 7 bases from J; bases unmatched to any gene: 7. This CDR3 has 15 amino acids. CDR1 LGHNT and CDR2 FRNRAP come from the germline V gene. In DNA, the CDR3 is TGTGCTAGTGGGCACCTAGCGGGAGGTGTCGGGGAGCTGTTTTTT. Amino acids: CASGHLAGGVGELFF. The full variable domain, rest sourced from reference TRBV12-5 and TRBJ2-2, is DARVTQTPRHKVTEMGQEVTMRCQPILGHNTVFWYRQTMMQGLELLAYFRNRAPLDDSGMPKDRFSAEMPDATLATLKIQPSEPRDSAVYFCASGHLAGGVGELFFGEGSRLTVL.

The rearrangement links TRBV18 to TRBJ2-1, with 8 bases matching TRBD2. Germline V gene lookup returns CDR1 KGHSH and CDR2 LQKENI. CDR3 length: 15 residues. V lost 2 bases to trimming and J lost 2 bases; unmatched junction nucleotides: 2. CDR3 nucleotide sequence: TGTGCCAGCTCACCAACTAGCGGAGCCTACAATGAGCAGTTCTTC. Translated: CASSPTSGAYNEQFF.

The chain uses TRBV2 and TRBJ1-2; a possible D gene is TRBD1 (6 bases). The CDR3 totals 15 residues. The germline V gene encodes CDR1 SNHLY and CDR2 FYNNEI. V dropped 6 bases and J dropped 8 bases, with 22 bases sitting between them. The CDR3 DNA is TGTGCCAGCAGCAAAACGCGGGCGGGGGCGGAAGGCTACACCTTC. Translated, it gives CASSKTRAGAEGYTF. The full variable domain, its missing parts supplied by reference TRBV2 and TRBJ1-2, is EPEVTQTPSHQVTQMGQEVILRCVPISNHLYFYWYRQILGQKVEFLVSFYNNEISEKSEIFDDQFSVERPDGSNFTLKIRSTKLEDSAMYFCASSKTRAGAEGYTFGSGTRLTVV.

V usage is TRBV5-6 and J usage is TRBJ1-5; tentative D call: TRBD1 (6 bases). The V end was cut by 4 bases, the J end by 5 bases, with 13 bases between. From germline, CDR1 is SGHDT and CDR2 YYEEEE. The CDR3 runs 14 residues. The CDR3 loop is CASSNGQRDQPQHF. CDR3 nucleotide sequence: TGTGCCAGCAGCAATGGACAGCGAGATCAGCCCCAGCATTTT.

This clone was counted a single time. J is TRBJ1-2 and V is TRBV21-1; the D segment call TRBD1 is taken from the table without a DNA check. TRBV21-1 is a pseudogene segment. The CDR3 runs 14 residues. Here the CDR3 reads CASSKGQGSYGYTF. The DNA for the CDR3 is TGTGCCAGCTCGAAGGGACAGGGCTCCTATGGCTACACCTTC.

With regard to this clone: Other DNA sequences in this sample translate to the same CDR3. The J gene is TRBJ2-5, the V gene TRBV5-1, with unresolved D. V gave up 0 bases and J gave up 1 base, with 4 bases separating them. Looked up from germline, CDR1 is SGHRS and CDR2 is YFSETQ. This CDR3 region has 13 residues. CDR3 DNA sequence: TGCGCCAGCAGCTTGGCCCTCCAAGAGACCCAGTACTTC. Protein product: CASSLALQETQYF. Drawing the rest from reference TRBV5-1 and TRBJ2-5, the complete variable domain is KAGVTQTPRYLIKTRGQQVTLSCSPISGHRSVSWYQQTPGQGLQFLFEYFSETQRNKGNFPGRFSGRQFSNSRSEMNVSTLELGDSALYLCASSLALQETQYFGPGTRLLVL.

The chain joins TRBV5-1 to TRBJ2-1; TRBD2 matches 9 bases. There are 14 residues in the CDR3. The germline V gene has CDR1 SGHRS and CDR2 YFSETQ. V trimming: 0 bases; J trimming: 9 bases; junction bases outside the gene matches: 4. Here the CDR3 reads CASSLGLAVGEQFF. In DNA form, the CDR3 reads TGCGCCAGCAGCTTGGGACTAGCGGTTGGTGAGCAGTTCTTC. The complete variable domain, with remaining parts taken from reference TRBV5-1 and TRBJ2-1, reads KAGVTQTPRYLIKTRGQQVTLSCSPISGHRSVSWYQQTPGQGLQFLFEYFSETQRNKGNFPGRFSGRQFSNSRSEMNVSTLELGDSALYLCASSLGLAVGEQFFGPGTRLTVL.

The chain carries TRBV7-8 and TRBJ1-1; D may be TRBD1 (5 bases). V was clipped by 5 bases and J by 0 bases, with 16 bases between them. The CDR3 totals 16 residues. CDR1 and CDR2 (germline): SGHVS, FQNEAQ. CDR3 nucleotides: TGTGCCAGCAGCCGAGAAAGGGGCACCATGAACACTGAAGCTTTCTTT. Its protein product is CASSRERGTMNTEAFF.

V and J are TRBV19 and TRBJ1-5; the D is unclear. Germline CDR1 reads LNHDA; CDR2 reads SQIVND (reference sequence). CDR3 length: 15 residues. Between the trimmed V and J ends, which lost 3 bases and 2 bases, there was a span of 11 bases. In nucleotides, the CDR3 is TGTGCCAGTAGTATCGACCAGGTAGGCAATCAGCCCCAGCATTTT. Translating it yields CASSIDQVGNQPQHF.

V usage is TRBV11-2 and J usage is TRBJ2-5, with 11 nucleotides matching TRBD2. Germline lookup yields CDR1 SGHAT and CDR2 FQNNGV. J gave up 6 bases and V 0 bases, and 12 bases lay outside the gene matches. The length of the CDR3 is 18 residues. The CDR3 sequence is CASSLDRSGLAVQKTQYF. The CDR3 DNA reads as TGTGCCAGCAGCTTAGATAGGTCGGGACTAGCGGTTCAAAAGACCCAGTACTTC. The variable domain in full, with the rest retrieved from reference TRBV11-2 and TRBJ2-5, is EAGVAQSPRYKIIEKRQSVAFWCNPISGHATLYWYQQILGQGPKLLIQFQNNGVVDDSQLPKDRFSAERLKGVDSTLKIQPAKLEDSAVYLCASSLDRSGLAVQKTQYFGPGTRLLVL.

There are a few counts of this clone. The chain joins TRBV7-8 to TRBJ1-3; D gene unclear. The ends were cut back, 5 bases at V and 1 base at J, with 12 bases in the middle. This CDR3 comprises 15 residues. Germline V lookup: CDR1 SGHVS, CDR2 FQNEAQ. The CDR3 reads CASSLGTLSGNTIYF. CDR3 sequence (DNA): TGTGCCAGCAGCCTAGGCACCCTATCTGGAAACACCATATATTTT.

The chain uses TRBV6-5 and TRBJ2-7, with D possibly matching TRBD1 (5 bases). Germline assignment: CDR1 MNHEY and CDR2 SVGAGI. CDR3 length equals 12 residues. Trimming took off 8 bases at V and 3 bases at J, with 11 bases between the two ends. The DNA for the CDR3 is TGTGCCAGCGGGGCCGGTCTCTACGAGCAGTACTTC. It encodes CASGAGLYEQYF.

V gene TRBV7-2 combines with J gene TRBJ1-2, with TRBD1 matching over 7 bases. Germline CDR1 and CDR2: SGHTA and FQGNSA. J lost 2 bases, V lost 5 bases, and 2 bases had no gene match. The CDR3 runs 13 residues. This chain's CDR3 is CASSPGQNYGYTF. The CDR3 nucleotides are TGTGCCAGCAGCCCGGGACAGAACTATGGCTACACCTTC.

The CDR3 region has the DNA TGTGCCAGCAGTCCGCTGACAGGCTCGACAGATACGCAGTATTTT. This gives the protein CASSPLTGSTDTQYF. The chain carries TRBV2 and TRBJ2-3; a possible D gene is TRBD1 (6 bases). Germline V gene data show CDR1 as SNHLY and CDR2 as FYNNEI. V lost 5 bases and J lost 3, with 15 bases in between. This CDR3 contains 15 residues.

The V gene is TRBV10-2, the J gene TRBJ2-1, with 8 positions matching TRBD2. The CDR3 runs to 19 residues. Germline V CDR1 and CDR2: WSHSY, SAAADI. Germline trimming cut 4 bases from V and 4 bases from J; bases unmatched to any gene: 18. Here the CDR3 reads CASSGNWAAPGLGYNEQFF. The CDR3 region has the DNA TGCGCCAGCAGTGGGAACTGGGCGGCTCCGGGACTAGGGTACAATGAGCAGTTCTTC.

On this clone itself: The same CDR3 arises from other DNA sequences in this sample as well. The chain uses TRBV30 and TRBJ1-2, with 7 positions matching TRBD1. V trimming: 4 bases; J trimming: 5 bases; junction bases outside the gene matches: 4. This CDR3 has 12 amino acids. Looked up from germline, CDR1 is GTSNPN and CDR2 is SVGIG (reference sequence). Written as DNA, the CDR3 is TGTGCCTGGACAGGGGGAGATTATGGCTACACCTTC. It translates to CAWTGGDYGYTF.

The J gene is TRBJ1-4, the V gene TRBV23-1, with D possibly matching TRBD1 (5 bases). TRBV23-1 is sorted into the ORF group, with uncertain function. The CDR3 spans 14 residues. The germline V and J ends were trimmed by 8 bases and 8 bases, with 18 bases remaining between them. CDR3 loop: CASGHRVSFEKLFF. As DNA, the CDR3 is TGCGCCAGCGGACACCGGGTCTCTTTCGAAAAACTGTTTTTT.

The chain carries TRBV7-2 and TRBJ1-4, with TRBD1 identical over 7 bases. The CDR3 covers 17 residues. The J segment lost 6 bases and the V segment lost 6 bases, leaving 16 bases of the junction unmatched. Germline lookup yields CDR1 SGHTA and CDR2 FQGNSA. DNA for the CDR3: TGTGCCAGCAGTCCCGGACCCCCCGGGACAGCCGATGAAAAACTGTTTTTT. This sequence encodes CASSPGPPGTADEKLFF.

The chain recombines TRBV7-2 with TRBJ2-7, with TRBD2 identical over 10 bases. Germline lookup yields CDR1 SGHTA and CDR2 FQGNSA. The CDR3 sequence is 14 residues long. Unmatched junction bases numbered 0, after V lost 1 base and J lost 3 bases. The CDR3 loop is CASSLGLAGYEQYF. Written as DNA, the CDR3 is TGTGCCAGCAGCTTAGGACTAGCGGGCTACGAGCAGTACTTC. Together with reference TRBV7-2 and TRBJ2-7, the CDR3 gives the full variable domain: GAGVSQSPSNKVTEKGKDVELRCDPISGHTALYWYRQSLGQGLEFLIYFQGNSAPDKSGLPSDRFSAERTGGSVSTLTIQRTQQEDSAVYLCASSLGLAGYEQYFGPGTRLTVT.

The chain carries TRBV7-8 and TRBJ1-1, with D hard to call. V gave up 5 bases and J gave up 4 bases, with 17 bases separating them. CDR3 length: 15 amino acids. Germline V gene data show CDR1 as SGHVS and CDR2 as FQNEAQ. The CDR3 DNA is TGTGCCAGCAGCGCTCGGGAGTATCGGGCCACTGAAGCTTTCTTT. This codes for CASSAREYRATEAFF.

The chain has TRBV2 and TRBJ2-5, with 8 bases fitting TRBD1. The CDR3 contains 12 residues. Germline assignment: CDR1 SNHLY and CDR2 FYNNEI. V was pared by 7 bases and J by 4 bases, with 2 bases of the junction left unmatched. The CDR3 nucleotides are TGTGCCAGCACAACAGGGGGAGAGACCCAGTACTTC. It codes for CASTTGGETQYF.

The table lists this clone with a few counts. The rearrangement uses TRBV7-2 and TRBJ2-1, with no clear D. The CDR3 is 17 amino acids. Germline CDR1 is SGHTA and CDR2 is FQGNSA. V was cut by 2 bases and J by 11 bases, with 25 bases left in between. CDR3: CASSLLSNSLLVTKQFF. The CDR3 bases are TGTGCCAGCAGCTTACTTTCTAATAGTCTCCTCGTCACTAAGCAGTTCTTC. The whole variable domain, remainder taken from reference TRBV7-2 and TRBJ2-1, is GAGVSQSPSNKVTEKGKDVELRCDPISGHTALYWYRQSLGQGLEFLIYFQGNSAPDKSGLPSDRFSAERTGGSVSTLTIQRTQQEDSAVYLCASSLLSNSLLVTKQFFGPGTRLTVL.

This clone was seen just once. V and J are TRBV27 and TRBJ1-2; no reliable D call. This CDR3 comprises 14 residues. V was trimmed by 1 base and J by 5 bases, leaving 11 bases between them. Germline CDR1 is MNHEY and CDR2 is SMNVEV (reference sequence). CDR3 sequence: CASSLFGGDYGYTF. The CDR3 DNA follows: TGTGCCAGCAGTTTATTTGGCGGAGATTATGGCTACACCTTC.

The DNA of the CDR3 is TGTGCCTGGAGTGTTAGCGGCGGGGGCGGTAATGAGCAGTTCTTC. As protein: CAWSVSGGGGNEQFF. The chain has TRBV30 and TRBJ2-1; maybe TRBD2 (7 bases). V gave up 0 bases and J gave up 7 bases, with 16 bases separating them. The CDR3 consists of 15 residues. Germline V lookup: CDR1 GTSNPN, CDR2 SVGIG (reference sequence).

This clone was picked up a small number of times. This chain uses TRBV7-9 with TRBJ1-2; D unresolved. The CDR3 has 13 residues. V was trimmed by 6 bases and J by 2 bases, leaving 10 bases between them. The germline V gene has CDR1 SEHNR and CDR2 FQNEAQ (reference sequence). Written as DNA, the CDR3 is TGTGCCAGCAGTTTAACAGAAAACTATGGCTACACCTTC. This translates into CASSLTENYGYTF.

This CDR3 is CASSKVGQDRPMGGNQPQHF. As DNA, the CDR3 is TGTGCCAGCAGCAAAGTGGGACAGGACAGGCCCATGGGAGGCAATCAGCCCCAGCATTTT. The chain carries TRBV21-1 and TRBJ1-5; the table's D call TRBD1 went unverified against the DNA. TRBV21-1 is classified as a pseudogene. CDR3 length equals 20 residues.

The gene calls are TRBV5-5 and TRBJ2-7; D might be TRBD2 (6 bases). Between the trimmed V and J ends, which lost 5 bases and 4 bases, there was a span of 19 bases. Germline V gives CDR1 SGHKS, CDR2 YYEKEE (reference sequence). The CDR3 is 15 amino acids. CDR3 region: CASSPEAGYWYEQYF. The CDR3 DNA is TGTGCCAGCAGTCCGGAGGCGGGGTACTGGTACGAGCAGTACTTC.

This clone was seen a single time. This chain joins TRBV19 and TRBJ1-2, with 7 bases that match TRBD1. The CDR3 extends over 17 amino acids. The V segment lost 2 bases and the J segment 4 bases; nucleotides outside the gene matches: 13. Per the germline V gene, CDR1 is LNHDA and CDR2 is SQIVND (reference sequence). The CDR3 protein is CASSINPRDSTRYGYTF. The CDR3, as DNA: TGTGCCAGTAGTATAAACCCCCGGGACAGTACCCGCTATGGCTACACCTTC.

This clone was recorded a few times. CDR3 loop: CASSRRGVGLTNTEAFF. The CDR3 DNA follows: TGCGCCAGCAGCCGCCGCGGGGTAGGATTGACAAACACTGAAGCTTTCTTT. V is TRBV4-1 and J is TRBJ1-1; no reliable D call. Trimming removed 4 bases at V and 2 bases at J, with 20 bases between. Germline values: CDR1 MGHRA, CDR2 YSYEKL. This CDR3 comprises 17 residues.